One sample yielded the 11 T cell receptor beta chains listed below, sequenced in a study of identical twins. From the 5' RACE reads, TCRdb called clonotypes with MiXCR, one entry per CDR3 protein. The sample includes 500,000 or so distinct CDR3 sequences, roughly 21% of them seen just once. These data are also associated with another study on T cells expressing NK-cell markers.

Sample: CD4+ T cells sorted from blood. The receptors derive from a woman under 30 in good health.

CDR3 sequence reads: CASSEYREAFF. The CDR3 bases are TGTGCCAGCAGTGAATATAGGGAAGCTTTCTTT. The V gene is TRBV25-1, the J gene TRBJ1-1; D gene unclear. Germline V lookup: CDR1 MGHDK, CDR2 SYGVNS. V lost 0 bases, J lost 8 bases, and 4 bases lay in between. CDR3 length: 11 amino acids.

This clonotype turned up a few times. The V gene is TRBV20-1, the J gene TRBJ2-7; either TRBD1 or TRBD2 may fit D (6 bases each). Germline V gene lookup returns CDR1 DFQATT and CDR2 SNEGSKA (reference sequence). The CDR3 consists of 12 residues. The V and J ends lost 6 bases and 3 bases respectively, with 12 bases between them. The CDR3 protein is CSASRGDYEQYF. For the CDR3, the DNA is TGCAGTGCAAGTAGGGGGGACTACGAGCAGTACTTC.

This clonotype occurred a few times. The chain employs TRBV20-1 and TRBJ2-5; possibly TRBD1 for D (6 bases). V dropped 6 bases and J dropped 4 bases, with 9 bases sitting between them. The CDR3 has 11 amino acids. Germline loops: CDR1 DFQATT, CDR2 SNEGSKA (reference sequence). CDR3 residues: CSATGLETQYF. CDR3 bases: TGCAGTGCCACAGGGTTAGAGACCCAGTACTTC.

This sequence joins TRBV12-3 or TRBV12-4 and TRBJ1-1; no firm D call. V dropped 5 bases and J dropped 7 bases, with 11 bases sitting between them. The CDR3 has 12 amino acids. CDR3: CASSPRGFEAFF. The CDR3 region has the DNA TGTGCCAGCAGTCCTAGAGGATTTGAAGCTTTCTTT.

V gene TRBV19 combines with J gene TRBJ2-1, with 10 bases matching TRBD2. The junction had 7 bases not matched to a gene; V was cut back by 4 bases and J by 7 bases. The CDR3 totals 15 residues. Germline V gene lookup returns CDR1 LNHDA and CDR2 SQIVND (reference sequence). DNA of the CDR3: TGTGCCAGTAGTACCCCCCTAGCGGGAGTGAATGAGCAGTTCTTC. Translated: CASSTPLAGVNEQFF.

This clonotype was seen more than once but under ten times. The chain combines TRBV7-9 with TRBJ2-2; D may match TRBD1 or TRBD2 (5 bases each). CDR3 length equals 15 residues. Per germline, CDR1 SEHNR and CDR2 FQNEAQ (reference sequence). V was clipped by 5 bases and J by 0 bases, with 10 bases between them. Here the CDR3 DNA reads TGTGCCAGCAGCGAAATGGGACCGAACACCGGGGAGCTGTTTTTT. Translated, it gives CASSEMGPNTGELFF.

V is TRBV12-3 or TRBV12-4 and J is TRBJ2-7; D is perhaps TRBD2 (5 bases). Trimming removed 7 bases at V and 0 bases at J, with 13 bases between. The CDR3 has 14 residues. The CDR3: CASTAQRSSYEQYF. The DNA of the CDR3 is TGTGCCAGCACCGCACAGCGGAGCTCCTACGAGCAGTACTTC.

The chain has TRBV7-9 and TRBJ2-3; D remains ambiguous. Deletions cut 4 bases from V and 6 bases from J, with 8 bases between. This CDR3 region has 12 residues. Germline V gives CDR1 SEHNR, CDR2 FQNEAQ (reference sequence). The CDR3 reads CASSSVRDTQYF. In DNA, the CDR3 is TGTGCCAGCAGCTCTGTAAGGGATACGCAGTATTTT.

The CDR3 sequence: CATSDTGLAERRDTQYF. In nucleotides, the CDR3 is TGTGCCACCAGTGATACGGGACTAGCGGAACGGAGGGATACGCAGTATTTT. The rearrangement uses TRBV24-1 and TRBJ2-3; 11 nucleotides match TRBD2. CDR3 length: 17 residues. The trim removed 3 bases at V and 6 bases at J, leaving 10 bases unmatched. CDR1 KGHDR and CDR2 SFDVKD come from the germline V gene.

V gene TRBV29-1 combines with J gene TRBJ2-4, with D perhaps TRBD2 (7 bases). Germline-derived CDR1 and CDR2 are SQVTM and ANQGSEA. The ends were cut back, 4 bases at V and 3 bases at J, with 13 bases in the middle. This CDR3 has 14 residues. CDR3 DNA: TGCAGCGTTGGCGGAGGGGGGGGCAAAAACATTCAGTACTTC. It encodes CSVGGGGGKNIQYF.

The chain links TRBV20-1 to TRBJ1-3; no clear D gene. Germline V lookup: CDR1 DFQATT, CDR2 SNEGSKA (reference sequence). With 6 bases removed from V and 7 bases from J, the gap between germline ends came to 13 bases. The CDR3 loop spans 12 amino acids. CDR3 loop: CSARAEWNTIYF. The CDR3 region has the DNA TGCAGTGCCCGAGCAGAATGGAACACCATATATTTT.